Shown below are 3 T cell receptor beta chains from a single sample sequenced in a study of control samples from healthy donors and cancer patients. TCRdb's table, derived via immunoSEQ multiplex PCR, lists solely in-frame clones and lacks some. The sample lists 90,000 to 130,000 clones; 70% to 90% were seen once. Sequencing input: PBMCs. These receptors were collected from a woman aged 60-70 years with lung cancer.

This chain links TRBV30 with TRBJ2-5; TRBD1 is a possible D gene (5 bases). The germline V and J ends were trimmed by 0 bases and 4 bases, with 15 bases remaining between them. The CDR3 has 15 amino acids. Germline assignment: CDR1 GTSNPN and CDR2 SVGIG (reference sequence). The CDR3 protein is CAWSVQSGPPETQYF. CDR3 coding DNA: TGTGCCTGGAGTGTACAATCAGGGCCCCCAGAGACCCAGTACTTC.

The rearrangement joins TRBV19 to TRBJ2-1, with D possibly TRBD2 on 6 matching bases. Per germline, CDR1 LNHDA and CDR2 SQIVND (reference sequence). V was trimmed by 3 bases and J by 4 bases, leaving 22 bases between them. This CDR3 contains 18 residues. CDR3 in amino acids: CASSIDTSPRGGYNEQFF. CDR3 sequence (DNA): TGTGCCAGTAGTATCGATACCTCTCCTAGGGGAGGTTACAATGAGCAGTTCTTC.

In its sample, this clone was seen a few times. V and J are TRBV6-4 and TRBJ1-2, with TRBD1 matching over 11 bases. With V trimmed by 6 bases and J by 8 bases, 11 bases remained unmatched. Germline values: CDR1 MRHNA, CDR2 SNTAGT. The CDR3 extends over 15 amino acids. CDR3 sequence (DNA): TGTGCCAGCAGGGCCGGGACAGGGGGTTTGGAGGGCTACACCTTC. As protein: CASRAGTGGLEGYTF.